The entry below gives a single T cell receptor beta chain sequence along with its context. The antigen is unknown. Both 60 Vbeta primers and 13 Jbeta primers went into the PCR. This table comes from immunoSEQ multiplex PCR, and its TCRdb copy is limited to in-frame clones, with some not included. The repertoire has more than 95,000 clones, more than 9% of them found once; the top ten carry 4.6%. From germline, CDR1 is SGDLS and CDR2 YYNGEE. The CDR3 spans 15 residues. Trimming shortened V by 3 bases and J by 2 bases, and 15 bases separated the two germline ends. This specimen belongs to a study of cytomegalovirus exposure and HLA in healthy donors. Points from the study as a whole: A later analysis reportedly identified an Asian-associated ancestry cluster as carrying fewer N-insertions than the roughly 700-donor mean. Among TCR sequences, most were rare, though some public TCRs appeared in many donors. Donor immune exposure was known only as CMV serostatus.

This sequence originates from a woman between 18 and 29 years old in good health and CMV-seropositive. Sequenced input: PBMCs. The V and J genes are TRBV9 and TRBJ2-7; D perhaps matches TRBD2 (8 bases). CDR3 sequence (DNA): TGTGCCAGCAGCGCCGGGGGGGACAGTACCTACGAGCAGTACTTC. The encoded protein is CASSAGGDSTYEQYF.